Following are 20 T cell receptor beta chains from one sample sequenced in a study of beta chain features in type 1 diabetes. The sequenced template was cDNA made from the entire isolated RNA. Assay used: immunoSEQ multiplex PCR; TCRdb lists only in-frame clones, some missing. Among some 900,000 clones listed, about 17% were seen once. Sequenced material: naive CD4+ T cells from blood. The receptors here all came from a woman aged 18-29 years in good health.

This clone was found a few times. This chain uses TRBV7-2 with TRBJ1-2; possibly TRBD1 for D (6 bases). V lost 1 base and J lost 7, with 13 bases in between. This CDR3 region has 14 residues. The germline V gene encodes CDR1 SGHTA and CDR2 FQGNSA. Here the CDR3 reads CASSLGGAVGGYTF. The DNA for the CDR3 is TGTGCCAGCAGCTTAGGGGGGGCTGTGGGTGGCTACACCTTC.

The V call is TRBV18, the J call TRBJ2-7; perhaps TRBD1 as D (6 bases). Germline CDR1 reads KGHSH; CDR2 reads LQKENI. V lost 4 bases and J 7 bases, leaving 14 bases between the germline ends. This CDR3 contains 13 residues. The CDR3 reads CASSQDSKREQYF. The CDR3, as DNA: TGTGCCAGCTCACAGGACAGCAAAAGGGAGCAGTACTTC.

J is TRBJ2-7 and V is TRBV7-2, with D possibly being TRBD1 (6 bases). CDR1 SGHTA and CDR2 FQGNSA come from the germline V gene. This CDR3 region has 15 residues. V was shortened by 4 bases and J by 7 bases, with 20 bases between the two germline ends. In DNA form, the CDR3 reads TGTGCCAGCAGCTCTAGTACAGGGAATGCTAGAGAGCAGTACTTC. Translating gives CASSSSTGNAREQYF.

This clone was counted between two and nine times. The chain combines TRBV6-5 with TRBJ2-5, with D uncertain. The CDR3 has 14 residues. The V and J ends lost 3 bases and 2 bases respectively, with 10 bases between them. The germline V gene has CDR1 MNHEY and CDR2 SVGAGI. CDR3 nucleotide sequence: TGTGCCAGCAGTTATGCTGGCCCACAAGAGACCCAGTACTTC. Its translation is CASSYAGPQETQYF.

This clone was observed a few times. The chain recombines TRBV18 with TRBJ2-1, with TRBD2 matching 8 bases. Per germline, CDR1 KGHSH and CDR2 LQKENI. The CDR3 extends over 18 amino acids. With 3 bases clipped from V and 0 bases from J, the junction kept 10 bases outside the gene matches. The CDR3 loop reads CASSPLSLAGHSYNEQFF. For the CDR3, the DNA is TGTGCCAGCTCACCGCTATCTCTAGCGGGTCACTCCTACAATGAGCAGTTCTTC.

This clone was counted between two and nine times. V usage is TRBV14 and J usage is TRBJ2-7, with 7 bases matching TRBD2. V shed 4 bases, J shed 2 bases, and the junction held 8 bases outside the gene matches. This CDR3 region has 15 residues. Germline V gives CDR1 SGHDN, CDR2 FVKESK. The CDR3 sequence is CASSPGRVKAYEQYF. In DNA, the CDR3 is TGTGCCAGCAGCCCTGGGAGGGTGAAGGCCTACGAGCAGTACTTC.

This chain links TRBV28 with TRBJ1-2, with D perhaps matching TRBD1 (5 bases). This CDR3 spans 13 amino acids. V was trimmed by 4 bases and J by 8 bases, leaving 14 bases between them. Per the germline V gene, CDR1 is MDHEN and CDR2 is SYDVKM. CDR3 coding DNA: TGTGCCAGCAGTTCCCGTGGGGGTGCCGGCTACACCTTC. Protein sequence: CASSSRGGAGYTF.

This sequence joins TRBV7-2 and TRBJ2-3; D ambiguous. There are 13 residues in the CDR3. Germline CDR1 SGHTA, CDR2 FQGNSA. V lost 7 bases to trimming and J lost 4 bases, with 12 bases between them. This CDR3 is CASTKGGADTQYF. DNA for the CDR3: TGTGCCAGCACCAAAGGTGGCGCAGATACGCAGTATTTT. The full variable domain, rest sourced from reference TRBV7-2 and TRBJ2-3, is GAGVSQSPSNKVTEKGKDVELRCDPISGHTALYWYRQSLGQGLEFLIYFQGNSAPDKSGLPSDRFSAERTGGSVSTLTIQRTQQEDSAVYLCASTKGGADTQYFGPGTRLTVL.

The chain has TRBV6-6 and TRBJ2-1; a weak D match, TRBD2 (5 bases). This CDR3 comprises 16 residues. Germline V gene data show CDR1 as MNHNY and CDR2 as SVGAGI (reference sequence). V lost 5 bases and J lost 2, with 16 bases in between. The CDR3 sequence is CASSLHTRGTYNEQFF. The CDR3 nucleotides read TGTGCCAGCAGTCTTCATACTAGAGGGACCTACAATGAGCAGTTCTTC.

The V call is TRBV4-1, the J call TRBJ1-2, with 11 bases aligning to TRBD1. V lost 0 bases to trimming and J lost 6 bases; unmatched junction nucleotides: 15. There are 19 residues in the CDR3. Germline V gene data show CDR1 as MGHRA and CDR2 as YSYEKL. CDR3 in DNA: TGCGCCAGCAGCCAAGATGCGACAATGCTCGGGACAGGGGGTGATGGCTACACCTTC. Protein: CASSQDATMLGTGGDGYTF.

This clone has more than one count but fewer than ten. This chain links TRBV4-2 with TRBJ2-1; TRBD2 matches 10 bases. V was clipped by 8 bases and J by 8 bases; unmatched bases: 24. This CDR3 comprises 19 residues. Germline lookup yields CDR1 LGHNA and CDR2 YNFKEQ. The DNA of the CDR3 is TGTGCCAGCGACTCCCCTTTGTTTAGTAGCGGGAGGCCGTGGGATGAGCAGTTCTTC. This translates into CASDSPLFSSGRPWDEQFF.

The chain recombines TRBV28 with TRBJ2-7; a weak D match, TRBD1 (6 bases). V was clipped by 6 bases and J by 12 bases, with 15 bases between them. This CDR3 has 11 residues. The germline CDR1 and CDR2 sequences are MDHEN and SYDVKM. The CDR3 DNA is TGTGCCAGCAGGCATTGGGACAATATGTACTTC. Translating it yields CASRHWDNMYF.

This clone showed up just a few times. The chain employs TRBV9 and TRBJ2-1; TRBD2 matches at 14 bases. This CDR3 is 15 amino acids long. V lost 6 bases, J lost 8 bases, and 7 bases stayed unmatched. Per the germline V gene, CDR1 is SGDLS and CDR2 is YYNGEE. The CDR3 DNA is TGTGCCAGCACCAGGGGACTAGCGGGAGTCTATGAGCAGTTCTTC. It specifies CASTRGLAGVYEQFF.

The J gene is TRBJ2-1, the V gene TRBV2, with a possible D match to TRBD2 (5 bases). The CDR3 has 15 amino acids. Germline V gene data show CDR1 as SNHLY and CDR2 as FYNNEI. V was trimmed by 5 bases and J by 6 bases, leaving 17 bases between them. The CDR3 DNA follows: TGTGCCAGCAGTACTAGGGATGGCCGGGGCAATGAGCAGTTCTTC. It is translated as CASSTRDGRGNEQFF.

This clone occurred a few times. The chain has TRBV29-1 and TRBJ2-4; either TRBD1 or TRBD2 may fit D (5 bases each). In germline, CDR1 is SQVTM, CDR2 ANQGSEA. The CDR3 consists of 16 residues. V dropped 2 bases and J dropped 0 bases, with 14 bases sitting between them. CDR3 sequence reads: CSVEKPGRIAKNIQYF. CDR3 DNA sequence: TGCAGCGTTGAAAAACCGGGACGTATAGCCAAAAACATTCAGTACTTC.

This clone has only a few counts. The V and J genes are TRBV2 and TRBJ2-5; D remains ambiguous. The CDR3 is 12 amino acids. From germline, CDR1 is SNHLY and CDR2 FYNNEI. Deletions cut 7 bases from V and 0 bases from J, with 6 bases between. Here the CDR3 reads CASTVYQETQYF. CDR3 DNA: TGTGCCAGCACAGTGTACCAAGAGACCCAGTACTTC.

This clone has just a few counts. The rearrangement links TRBV7-8 to TRBJ2-7, with D possibly being TRBD2 (6 bases). The CDR3 runs to 15 residues. V was pared by 1 base and J by 7 bases, with 17 bases between. Germline CDR1 is SGHVS and CDR2 is FQNEAQ. CDR3 region: CASSLVEGMGLEQYF. In DNA form, the CDR3 reads TGTGCCAGCAGCTTAGTGGAGGGGATGGGGTTGGAGCAGTACTTC.

This clone was counted only a few times. The J gene is TRBJ2-7, the V gene TRBV10-3; no clear D. The ends were cut back, 1 base at V and 3 bases at J, with 4 bases in the middle. This CDR3 contains 12 residues. Germline CDR1 reads ENHRY; CDR2 reads SYGVKD. The chain's CDR3 is CAISEYSYEQYF. CDR3 bases: TGTGCCATCAGTGAGTACAGCTACGAGCAGTACTTC.

The rearrangement uses TRBV10-3 and TRBJ2-3, with no clear D. The CDR3 runs 15 residues. Germline assignment: CDR1 ENHRY and CDR2 SYGVKD. Trimming shortened V by 1 base and J by 0 bases, and 8 bases separated the two germline ends. CDR3 protein: CAISEFTTSTDTQYF. Written as DNA, the CDR3 is TGTGCCATCAGTGAGTTCACCACTAGCACAGATACGCAGTATTTT.

The gene calls are TRBV29-1 and TRBJ1-3; D is unclear. V shed 4 bases and J shed 0 bases, with 10 bases lying between them. The germline gives CDR1 SQVTM, CDR2 ANQGSEA. CDR3 size: 14 residues. The CDR3 loop is CSVAAGSSGNTIYF. The DNA of the CDR3 is TGCAGCGTTGCGGCCGGGAGCTCTGGAAACACCATATATTTT. Full variable domain (missing parts from reference TRBV29-1 and TRBJ1-3): SAVISQKPSRDICQRGTSLTIQCQVDSQVTMMFWYRQQPGQSLTLIATANQGSEATYESGFVIDKFPISRPNLTFSTLTVSNMSPEDSSIYLCSVAAGSSGNTIYFGEGSWLTVV.